The rows below give T cell receptor beta chains drawn from one sample of a study of shared T cell receptors in the human thymus. Libraries were prepared by immunoSEQ multiplex PCR; TCRdb keeps only in-frame clonotypes and omits some of them. Here the sample spans roughly 710,000 clones, 70% to 90% being singletons. In addition, the sample was reused for a study of human thymus T cells.

Input material: thymocytes. All receptors derive from a girl under three years old with a congenital heart defect. CDR3s include the opening cysteine and the closing phenylalanine or tryptophan. The D gene is left open where the match is weak. Clone size is shown for a subset of rows, as once, few, many or a class of expanded clone.

j_call d_call clone_size v_call cdr3_aa cdr3_nt
TRBJ1-5 NA NA TRBV6-1 CASSEVPGSNQPQHF TGTGCCAGCAGTGAAGTGCCGGGGAGCAATCAGCCCCAGCATTTT
TRBJ1-4 TRBD1 NA TRBV14 CASSPDDREKDEKLFF TGTGCCAGCAGCCCGGACGACAGGGAGAAGGATGAAAAACTGTTTTTT
TRBJ1-1 NA NA TRBV27 CAIKLGQEAFF TGTGCCATAAAGCTTGGACAGGAAGCTTTCTTT
TRBJ1-1 TRBD1 NA TRBV4-2 CASSQDLGQGDTEAFF TGTGCCAGCAGCCAAGATCTTGGACAGGGTGACACTGAAGCTTTCTTT
TRBJ2-7 NA NA TRBV27 CASSFGSRSSYEQYF TGTGCCAGCAGTTTTGGGAGTCGTAGCTCCTACGAGCAGTACTTC
TRBJ2-2 TRBD1 NA TRBV14 CASSQGPGQKLTGELFF TGTGCCAGCAGCCAAGGTCCGGGACAGAAACTCACCGGGGAGCTGTTTTTT
TRBJ1-6 NA once TRBV18 CASSRVGGENSPLHF TGTGCCAGCTCACGAGTAGGGGGTGAGAATTCACCCCTCCACTTT
TRBJ2-3 TRBD2 NA TRBV11-2 CASSLAPSGGTDTQYF TGTGCCAGCAGCTTAGCCCCTAGCGGGGGCACAGATACGCAGTATTTT
TRBJ1-2 TRBD1 NA TRBV7-6 CASSLGQGVGGYTF TGTGCCAGCAGCTTGGGACAGGGGGTCGGAGGCTACACCTTC
TRBJ2-7 TRBD1 NA TRBV7-9 CASSSPPPDRVYEQYF TGTGCCAGCAGCTCACCTCCCCCGGACAGGGTATACGAGCAGTACTTC
TRBJ1-2 TRBD1 NA TRBV5-4 CASSKPGQGCGYTF TGTGCCAGCAGCAAACCGGGACAGGGTTGCGGCTACACCTTC
TRBJ1-4 NA once TRBV2 CASSANISGLPLEKLFF TGTGCCAGCAGTGCTAACATCTCGGGTCTACCTCTGGAAAAACTGTTTTTT
TRBJ1-1 TRBD1 NA TRBV5-6 CASSAGTGRDEAFF TGTGCCAGCAGCGCCGGGACAGGGCGTGATGAAGCTTTCTTT
TRBJ1-2 NA NA TRBV14 CASSQDRGEGDGYTF TGTGCCAGCAGCCAAGATAGAGGAGAGGGGGATGGCTACACCTTC
TRBJ2-7 TRBD2 NA TRBV27 CASSAHFPASGDSYEQYF TGTGCCAGCAGTGCCCACTTCCCTGCGAGCGGGGACTCTTACGAGCAGTACTTC
TRBJ1-2 NA NA TRBV25-1 CASSGLGPDGYTF TGTGCCAGCAGTGGTTTGGGCCCGGATGGCTACACCTTC
TRBJ1-5 NA NA TRBV19 CASSIQGQVDQPQHF TGTGCCAGTAGTATCCAGGGTCAGGTAGATCAGCCCCAGCATTTT
TRBJ1-1 TRBD1 NA TRBV9 CASSRSGTGGTEAFF TGTGCCAGCAGCCGTTCCGGGACAGGGGGGACTGAAGCTTTCTTT
TRBJ1-2 NA NA TRBV2 CASSEERWGPGYTF TGTGCCAGCAGTGAAGAGAGGTGGGGGCCAGGCTACACCTTC
TRBJ2-3 TRBD2 few TRBV29-1 CSVRTSVHPDTQYF TGCAGCGTTCGGACTAGCGTTCATCCAGATACGCAGTATTTT
TRBJ2-5 NA NA TRBV25-1 CASTGVQETQYF TGTGCCAGCACCGGGGTCCAAGAGACCCAGTACTTC
TRBJ2-5 TRBD1 NA TRBV6-5 CASSYVMGQGIETQYF TGTGCCAGCAGTTACGTAATGGGACAGGGGATCGAGACCCAGTACTTC
TRBJ2-1 TRBD2 NA TRBV19 CASSSPRAGGHYEQFF TGTGCCAGTAGTAGCCCTAGAGCGGGGGGGCACTATGAGCAGTTCTTC
TRBJ1-3 NA few TRBV5-8 CASSLKGGGNGNTIYF TGTGCCAGCAGCTTGAAGGGCGGGGGCAATGGAAACACCATATATTTT
TRBJ2-7 NA NA TRBV18 CASSPPSGDYEQYF TGTGCCAGCTCACCACCCTCAGGGGACTACGAGCAGTACTTC
TRBJ2-2 TRBD2 NA TRBV7-2 CASRPSGGGLETGELFF TGTGCCAGCAGACCCAGCGGGGGGGGGCTGGAGACCGGGGAGCTGTTTTTT
TRBJ1-2 NA NA TRBV19 CASSPPGSASQNYGYTF TGTGCCAGTAGTCCCCCGGGGTCCGCCAGCCAGAACTATGGCTACACCTTC
TRBJ2-5 NA NA TRBV4-1 CASSQDGRRRETQYF TGCGCCAGCAGCCAAGATGGCCGGAGGAGGGAGACCCAGTACTTC
TRBJ2-3 TRBD2 NA TRBV2 CASSRGGPDTQYF TGTGCCAGCAGTCGGGGGGGCCCAGATACGCAGTATTTT
TRBJ2-5 TRBD1 once TRBV6-1 CASSEKVGQGRLLQETQYF TGTGCCAGCAGTGAAAAGGTGGGACAGGGGAGGCTACTACAAGAGACCCAGTACTTC